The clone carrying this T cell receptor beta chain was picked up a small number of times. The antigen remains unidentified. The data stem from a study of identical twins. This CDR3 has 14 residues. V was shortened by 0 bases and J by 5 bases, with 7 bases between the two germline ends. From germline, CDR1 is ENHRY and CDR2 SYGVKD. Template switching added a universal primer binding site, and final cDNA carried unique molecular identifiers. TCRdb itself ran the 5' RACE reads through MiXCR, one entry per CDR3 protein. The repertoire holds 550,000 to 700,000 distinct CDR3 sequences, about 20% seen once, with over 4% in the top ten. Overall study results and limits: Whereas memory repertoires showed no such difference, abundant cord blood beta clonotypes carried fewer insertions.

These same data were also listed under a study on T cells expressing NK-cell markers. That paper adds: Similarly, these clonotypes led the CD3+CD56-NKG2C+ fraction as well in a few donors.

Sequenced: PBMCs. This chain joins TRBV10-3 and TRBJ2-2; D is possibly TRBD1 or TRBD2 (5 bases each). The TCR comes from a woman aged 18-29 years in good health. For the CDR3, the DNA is TGTGCCATCAGTGAGTCTGGGGGAACCGGGGAGCTGTTTTTT. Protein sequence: CAISESGGTGELFF.